The T cell receptor beta chain described here comes from a study of T-cell reconstitution after alpha-beta-depleted transplantation in children. J lost 6 bases, V lost 0 bases, and 21 bases had no gene match. This CDR3 has 20 amino acids. Germline CDR1 reads DFQATT; CDR2 reads SNEGSKA (reference sequence). This clonotype was seen at least ten times. Its cognate antigen is unknown. Unique molecular identifiers were incorporated into the prepared TCRbeta library. TCRdb itself ran the PCR reads through MiXCR, one entry per CDR3 protein. The sample contains hundreds of thousands of distinct CDR3 sequences, less than 15% of which appear only once. Regarding the study as a whole: Several hundred expanded graft clones reportedly supplied alpha-beta T cells about two months after transplant. Some patients showed high day-60 TCRbeta diversity, which derived from surviving recipient T cells and thymic progenitors. Fresh T-cell production supplied most of the T-cell counts and diversity seen one year after transplant.

This sequence joins TRBV20-1 and TRBJ2-3; TRBD2 aligns across 10 bases. This TCR derives from a girl aged 2 to 10 with congenital amegakaryocytic thrombocytopenia, due to receive a stem cell transplant. The material sequenced was PBMCs, taken before TCRalphabeta/CD19-depleted stem cell transplant. The CDR3 spells CSARDPSPSIVLAGADTQYF. The CDR3, as DNA: TGCAGTGCTAGAGACCCTTCTCCCTCCATAGTTCTAGCGGGAGCCGATACGCAGTATTTT.